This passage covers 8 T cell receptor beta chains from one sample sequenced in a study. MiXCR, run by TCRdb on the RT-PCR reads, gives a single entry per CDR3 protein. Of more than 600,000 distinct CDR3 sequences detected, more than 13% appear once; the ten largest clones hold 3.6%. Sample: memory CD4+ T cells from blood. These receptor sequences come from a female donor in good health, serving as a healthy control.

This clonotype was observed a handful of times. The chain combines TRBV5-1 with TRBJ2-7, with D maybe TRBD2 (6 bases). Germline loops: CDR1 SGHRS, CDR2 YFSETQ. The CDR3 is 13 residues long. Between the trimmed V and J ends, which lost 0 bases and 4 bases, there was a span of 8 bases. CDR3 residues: CASSLEGGYEQYF. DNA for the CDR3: TGCGCCAGCAGCTTGGAGGGAGGATACGAGCAGTACTTC.

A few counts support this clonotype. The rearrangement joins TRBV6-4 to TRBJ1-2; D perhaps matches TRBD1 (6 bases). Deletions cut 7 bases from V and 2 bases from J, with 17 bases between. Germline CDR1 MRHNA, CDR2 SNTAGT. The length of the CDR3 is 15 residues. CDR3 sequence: CASNREGGTNYGYTF. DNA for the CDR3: TGTGCCAGCAACCGAGAGGGGGGTACCAACTATGGCTACACCTTC.

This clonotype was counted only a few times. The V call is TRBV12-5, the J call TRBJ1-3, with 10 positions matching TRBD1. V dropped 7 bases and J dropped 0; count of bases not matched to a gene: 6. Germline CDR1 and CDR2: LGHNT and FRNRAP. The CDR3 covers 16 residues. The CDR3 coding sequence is TGTGCTAGTGCCAGACAGGGGGCACTCTCTGGAAACACCATATATTTT. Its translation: CASARQGALSGNTIYF.

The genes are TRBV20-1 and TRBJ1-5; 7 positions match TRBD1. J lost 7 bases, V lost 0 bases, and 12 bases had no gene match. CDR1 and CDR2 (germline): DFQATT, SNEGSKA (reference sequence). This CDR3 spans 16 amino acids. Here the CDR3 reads CSARDQVAGGGQPQHF. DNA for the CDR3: TGCAGTGCTAGAGATCAGGTGGCAGGGGGTGGGCAGCCCCAGCATTTT.

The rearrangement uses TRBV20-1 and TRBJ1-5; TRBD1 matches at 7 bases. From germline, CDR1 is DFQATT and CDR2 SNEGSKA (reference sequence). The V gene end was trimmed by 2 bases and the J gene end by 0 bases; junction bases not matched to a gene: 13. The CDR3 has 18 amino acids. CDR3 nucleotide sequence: TGCAGTGCTAGATTTGCGGGAGGGACAGATTATAGCAATCAGCCCCAGCATTTT. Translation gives CSARFAGGTDYSNQPQHF.

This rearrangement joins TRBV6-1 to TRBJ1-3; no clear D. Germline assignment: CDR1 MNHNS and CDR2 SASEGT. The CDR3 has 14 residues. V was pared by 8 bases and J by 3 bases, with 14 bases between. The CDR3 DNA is TGTGCCAGCCAGAACGGGGTCCATGGAAACACCATATATTTT. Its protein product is CASQNGVHGNTIYF.

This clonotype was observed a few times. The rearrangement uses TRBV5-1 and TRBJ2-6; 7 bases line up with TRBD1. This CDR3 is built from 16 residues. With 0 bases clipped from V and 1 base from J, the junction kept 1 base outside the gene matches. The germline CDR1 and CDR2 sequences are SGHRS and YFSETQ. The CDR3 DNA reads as TGCGCCAGCAGCTTGGCGACAGGGTCTGGGGCCAACGTCCTGACTTTC. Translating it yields CASSLATGSGANVLTF.

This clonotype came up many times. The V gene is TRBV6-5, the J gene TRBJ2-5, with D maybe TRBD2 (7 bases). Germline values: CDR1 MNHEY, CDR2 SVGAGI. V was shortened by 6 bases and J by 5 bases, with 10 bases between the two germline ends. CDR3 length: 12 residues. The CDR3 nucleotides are TGTGCCAGCAGGCGGGGGCTGGAGACCCAGTACTTC. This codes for CASRRGLETQYF.